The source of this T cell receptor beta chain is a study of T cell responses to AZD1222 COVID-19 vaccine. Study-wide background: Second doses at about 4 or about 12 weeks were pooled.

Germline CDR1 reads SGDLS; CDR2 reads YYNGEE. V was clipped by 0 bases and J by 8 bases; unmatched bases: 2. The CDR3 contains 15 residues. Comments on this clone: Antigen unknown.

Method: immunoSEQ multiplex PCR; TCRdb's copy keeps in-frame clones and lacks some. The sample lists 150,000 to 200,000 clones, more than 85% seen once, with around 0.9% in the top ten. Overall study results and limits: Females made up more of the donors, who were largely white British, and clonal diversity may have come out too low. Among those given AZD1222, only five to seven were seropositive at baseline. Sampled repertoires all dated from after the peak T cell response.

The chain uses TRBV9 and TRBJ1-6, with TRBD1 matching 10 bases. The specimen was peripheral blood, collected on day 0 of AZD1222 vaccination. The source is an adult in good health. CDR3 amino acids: CASSVEGQGDSPLHF. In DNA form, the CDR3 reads TGTGCCAGCAGCGTAGAAGGACAGGGGGATTCACCCCTCCACTTT.